This is a list of T cell receptor beta chains from one sample in a study of prognosis after radiotherapy for stage I lung cancer. TCRdb re-derived calls from the multiplex PCR reads in MiXCR, one entry per CDR3 protein. The sample has around 31,000 distinct CDR3 sequences; 40% to 60% are singletons. The sequencing here drew on PBMCs, taken before or after stereotactic body radiation therapy (not recorded which). The receptors derive from a donor aged 50 or older with non-small cell lung cancer. Each CDR3 is given with its conserved first and last residue. A D gene is named only where the DNA matches it firmly. Only some rows state a clone size, as once, few, many or a class for expanded clones.

>TRBJ1-2|.|.|TRBV11-2
CASSSGATGYTF
TGTGCCAGCAGCTCAGGGGCGACGGGCTACACCTTC
>TRBJ2-7|.|.|TRBV30
CAWKAREVYGQYF
TGTGCCTGGAAGGCAAGGGAGGTTTACGGGCAGTACTTC
>TRBJ2-6|many|.|TRBV20-1
CSGRGAHGGANVLTF
TGCAGTGGTCGAGGGGCCCACGGCGGGGCCAACGTCCTGACTTTC
>TRBJ1-1|.|.|TRBV29-1
CSGGGAVDTEAFF
TGCAGCGGAGGGGGGGCAGTGGATACTGAAGCTTTCTTT
>TRBJ2-1|.|.|TRBV6-1
CASSKGQGWINEQFF
TGTGCCAGCAGTAAAGGGCAGGGATGGATCAATGAGCAGTTCTTC
>TRBJ2-5|.|.|TRBV5-1
CASSLAAVSETQYF
TGCGCCAGCAGCTTGGCTGCAGTTTCGGAGACCCAGTACTTC
>TRBJ2-1|.|TRBD2|TRBV6-1
CASITRGTSGNEQFF
TGTGCCAGCATCACTAGAGGGACTAGTGGAAATGAGCAGTTCTTC
>TRBJ2-7|.|.|TRBV7-2
CASSPPCGLEQYF
TGTGCCAGCAGCCCCCCCTGCGGACTCGAGCAGTACTTC
>TRBJ2-7|many|.|TRBV5-1
CASSSLTTGSSYEQYF
TGCGCCAGCAGCTCCCTGACTACAGGGAGCTCCTACGAGCAGTACTTC
>TRBJ1-1|.|.|TRBV6-5
CASSYSDTYTESFF
TGTGCCAGCAGTTACTCCGACACATACACTGAATCTTTCTTT
>TRBJ2-7|.|.|TRBV3-1
CASSFGQGGSEQYF
TGTGCCAGCAGCTTCGGACAGGGAGGGAGCGAGCAGTACTTC
>TRBJ1-1|many|TRBD1|TRBV12-3/TRBV12-4
CASTGQENTEAFF
TGTGCCAGCACCGGACAGGAGAACACTGAAGCTTTCTTT
>TRBJ2-2|many|TRBD1|TRBV27
CASSWGQKLWTGELFF
TGTGCCAGCAGTTGGGGACAGAAGCTTTGGACCGGGGAGCTGTTTTTT
>TRBJ2-2|.|.|TRBV6-2/TRBV6-3
CASSVRDRYTVELFF
TGTGCCAGCAGTGTACGGGATCGGTACACCGTGGAGCTGTTTTTT
>TRBJ2-7|.|.|TRBV6-1
CASSEGPGTLYEQYF
TGTGCCAGCAGTGAGGGCCCCGGGACTCTATACGAGCAGTACTTC
>TRBJ2-7|.|.|TRBV5-5
CASSEAAYEQYF
TGTGCCAGCAGCGAGGCTGCCTACGAGCAGTACTTC
>TRBJ2-7|many|.|TRBV5-1
CASSPELSGYEQYF
TGCGCCAGCAGCCCAGAGCTTAGCGGATACGAGCAGTACTTC
>TRBJ1-3|many|TRBD1|TRBV29-1
CSASGQGNTIYF
TGCAGCGCCTCGGGACAGGGAAACACCATATATTTT
>TRBJ2-1|.|TRBD1|TRBV10-3
CAISDQAGGRNEQFF
TGTGCCATCAGTGATCAGGCAGGGGGCCGTAATGAGCAGTTCTTC
>TRBJ2-5|once|.|TRBV28
CARTDRPRTQYF
TGTGCCAGAACCGATCGGCCTCGGACACAGTACTTC
>TRBJ1-2|many|.|TRBV12-3/TRBV12-4
CASSLALTVQSGGDGYTF
TGTGCCAGCAGTTTAGCGCTAACGGTCCAATCCGGGGGGGATGGCTACACCTTC
>TRBJ2-1|many|TRBD1|TRBV6-1
CASWGTDEQFF
TGTGCCAGCTGGGGGACAGATGAGCAGTTCTTC
>TRBJ2-5|many|TRBD2|TRBV19
CASSIIRAGGRGETQYF
TGTGCCAGTAGTATAATTAGAGCGGGGGGGCGCGGAGAGACCCAGTACTTC
>TRBJ1-5|many|TRBD1|TRBV20-1
CSAPLTGAYQPQHF
TGCAGTGCCCCCCTAACAGGGGCCTATCAGCCCCAGCATTTT
>TRBJ2-2|.|.|TRBV24-1
CATSDPRCTVELFF
TGTGCCACCAGTGACCCGAGGTGCACCGTGGAGCTGTTTTTT
>TRBJ2-1|many|.|TRBV7-2
CASSFSPGNEQFF
TGTGCCAGCAGCTTTAGTCCTGGTAATGAGCAGTTCTTC
>TRBJ1-1|many|TRBD1|TRBV28
CASSDPSGQGNTEAFF
TGTGCCAGCAGCGATCCCTCGGGACAGGGGAACACTGAAGCTTTCTTT
>TRBJ2-2|many|.|TRBV2
CASSRDTGELFF
TGTGCCAGCAGCCGGGACACCGGGGAGCTGTTTTTT
>TRBJ2-1|.|.|TRBV12-3/TRBV12-4
CASILLGGGGGEQFF
TGTGCCAGCATTTTGCTGGGTGGAGGTGGAGGAGAGCAGTTCTTC
>TRBJ2-7|.|TRBD1|TRBV6-2/TRBV6-3
CASVTRKGAISYDQYF
TGTGCCAGCGTCACTCGGAAGGGGGCGATCTCCTACGATCAGTACTTC
>TRBJ2-3|many|.|TRBV29-1
CSVEVFLGPDTQYF
TGCAGCGTTGAAGTCTTCCTAGGCCCAGATACGCAGTATTTT
>TRBJ2-3|many|TRBD2|TRBV5-5
CASSSLAGGADTQYF
TGTGCCAGCAGCTCACTAGCGGGTGGGGCAGATACGCAGTATTTT
>TRBJ2-5|.|.|TRBV24-1
CATSGSLGLEETQYF
TGTGCCACCAGTGGGTCCCTGGGACTGGAAGAGACCCAGTACTTC
>TRBJ1-1|.|.|TRBV6-1
CASSEIGRGGVRTFF
TGTGCCAGCAGTGAGATTGGCCGTGGGGGTGTGAGAACTTTCTTT
>TRBJ2-3|many|.|TRBV7-9
CASSLGVATDTQYF
TGTGCCAGCAGCTTAGGAGTAGCCACAGATACGCAGTATTTT
>TRBJ1-6|few|.|TRBV12-3/TRBV12-4
CASSGGASPLHF
TGTGCCAGCAGTGGGGGGGCTTCACCCCTCCACTTT
>TRBJ2-1|.|TRBD2|TRBV7-2
CASSPGTSGRALRNEQFF
TGTGCCAGCAGCCCCGGTACTAGCGGGAGGGCCTTACGCAATGAGCAGTTCTTC
>TRBJ2-1|medium-sized|TRBD2|TRBV7-8
CASSLPSGTTYNEQFF
TGTGCCAGCAGCTTACCCAGCGGGACTACCTACAATGAGCAGTTCTTC
>TRBJ2-1|medium-sized|.|TRBV20-1
CSARGNPNEQFF
TGCAGTGCTAGAGGGAATCCCAATGAGCAGTTCTTC
>TRBJ1-6|.|TRBD1|TRBV6-1
CASRPQGAQSSPPHF
TGTGCCAGCAGACCACAGGGGGCCCAAAGTTCACCCCCCCACTTT
>TRBJ2-1|many|TRBD2|TRBV12-3/TRBV12-4
CASSLLAGGTNGGTEQFF
TGTGCCAGCAGTTTACTAGCGGGAGGGACAAATGGCGGGACTGAGCAGTTCTTC
>TRBJ2-1|many|TRBD2|TRBV14
CASSQGSGTLAFGEQFF
TGTGCCAGCAGCCAAGGGAGCGGGACTCTTGCCTTTGGGGAGCAGTTCTTC
>TRBJ2-7|.|.|TRBV6-2/TRBV6-3
CASSRGVTWSVYEQYF
TGTGCCAGCAGTCGTGGCGTGACATGGTCTGTCTACGAGCAGTACTTC
>TRBJ2-1|many|.|TRBV11-2
CASSLGGYSEQFF
TGTGCCAGCAGCTTAGGGGGATACTCTGAGCAGTTCTTC
>TRBJ2-7|many|TRBD1|TRBV7-2
CASRPGQTYGQYF
TGTGCCAGCAGGCCGGGACAGACCTACGGGCAGTACTTC
>TRBJ1-2|.|.|TRBV25-1
CASSSPQVREVGGYTF
TGTGCCAGCAGCAGCCCACAGGTTCGGGAGGTTGGTGGCTACACCTTC
>TRBJ2-1|once|.|TRBV11-3
CASSFLPNGDEQFF
TGTGCCAGCAGCTTCCTACCTAACGGGGATGAGCAGTTCTTC
>TRBJ2-5|many|.|TRBV7-2
CASSFNRLQETQYF
TGTGCCAGCAGCTTCAACCGACTACAAGAGACCCAGTACTTC
>TRBJ2-7|once|TRBD1|TRBV6-1
CASIEGWDRDGQYF
TGTGCCAGCATCGAAGGTTGGGACAGGGACGGGCAGTACTTC
>TRBJ1-1|.|.|TRBV24-1
CATSDNSYGGMSNEAFF
TGTGCCACCAGTGATAATTCGTATGGAGGGATGAGCAATGAAGCTTTCTTT
>TRBJ2-3|many|.|TRBV3-1
CASSLASGTDTQYF
TGTGCCAGCAGCCTGGCTAGCGGCACAGATACGCAGTATTTT
>TRBJ2-6|.|TRBD1|TRBV12-5
CDSGNGTGEANVLTF
TGTGATAGTGGTAACGGGACAGGGGAGGCCAACGTCCTGACTTTC
>TRBJ2-7|.|.|TRBV15
CSTSKGGSSYEQYF
TGTTCCACCAGCAAGGGCGGTTCCTCCTACGAGCAGTACTTC
>TRBJ2-7|.|.|TRBV5-1
CASSLEPTRVSEQYF
TGCGCCAGCAGCTTGGAGCCTACGAGGGTGTCCGAGCAGTACTTC
>TRBJ2-2|once|TRBD2|TRBV9
CASSGVGTSGVTGELFF
TGTGCCAGCAGCGGGGTTGGGACTAGCGGGGTCACCGGGGAGCTGTTTTTT
>TRBJ1-1|.|.|TRBV30
CAWSVLGKMNTEAFF
TGTGCCTGGAGTGTCCTAGGGAAAATGAACACTGAAGCTTTCTTT
>TRBJ1-2|.|TRBD1|TRBV12-3/TRBV12-4
CASHRGQGAYGYTF
TGTGCCAGCCACCGTGGACAGGGGGCCTATGGCTACACCTTC